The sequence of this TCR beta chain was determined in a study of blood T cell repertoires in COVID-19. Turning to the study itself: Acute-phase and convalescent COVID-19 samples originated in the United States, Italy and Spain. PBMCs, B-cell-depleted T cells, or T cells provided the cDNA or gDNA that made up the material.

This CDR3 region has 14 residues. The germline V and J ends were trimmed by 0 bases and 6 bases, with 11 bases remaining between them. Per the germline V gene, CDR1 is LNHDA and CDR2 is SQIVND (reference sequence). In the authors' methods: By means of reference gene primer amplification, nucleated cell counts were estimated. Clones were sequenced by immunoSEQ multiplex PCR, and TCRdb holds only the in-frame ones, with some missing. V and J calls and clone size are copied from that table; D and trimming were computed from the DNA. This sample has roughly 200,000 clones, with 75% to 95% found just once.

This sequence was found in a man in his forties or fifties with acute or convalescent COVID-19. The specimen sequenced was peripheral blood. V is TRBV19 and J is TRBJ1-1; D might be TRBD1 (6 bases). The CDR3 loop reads CASSIEMTGAEAFF. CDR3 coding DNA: TGTGCCAGTAGTATAGAAATGACAGGAGCTGAAGCTTTCTTT.